This TCR beta chain was profiled in a study of shared clonotypes between healthy human individuals. Study-level results: Specimens sampled were limited to blood, with tissue repertoires likely differing.

TCRdb's copy holds only in-frame clones and misses some; the assay was immunoSEQ multiplex PCR. The sample lists millions of clones, 85% to 95% occurring once. Turning to this clone: Its antigen remains unknown.

Germline values: CDR1 LNHDA, CDR2 SQIVND (reference sequence). After removal of 8 bases from V and 4 bases from J, the junction contained 6 bases not matched to a gene. The CDR3 has 13 amino acids. Terminally differentiated effector memory CD45RA+ cells were excluded by CCR7 positive selection of CD45RO-negative cells. The V and J genes are TRBV19 and TRBJ2-7, with 9 positions matching TRBD1. Material: naive CD8+ T cells sorted from blood. The receptor's source is a man between 18 and 29 years old in good health. The CDR3 spells CASRDRDLYEQYF. DNA of the CDR3: TGTGCCAGTCGGGACAGGGACCTTTACGAGCAGTACTTC.